This T cell receptor (beta chain) was retrieved from a study of cytomegalovirus exposure and HLA in healthy donors. V lost 4 bases and J 2 bases, leaving 11 bases between the germline ends. CDR1 MNHNS and CDR2 SASEGT come from the germline V gene. This CDR3 spans 14 amino acids. Points on this clone: No antigen is known for it.

PCR involved 60 Vbeta and 13 Jbeta primers. Libraries were prepared by immunoSEQ multiplex PCR; TCRdb keeps only in-frame clonotypes and omits some of them. Altogether about 140,000 clones are present, approximately 80% being singletons, with the ten largest covering about 2.5%. Study-level findings and limits: As was reported, the HLA-A and HLA-B alleles of most subjects were accurately predicted from TCR beta sequences.

The sample consisted of PBMCs. This rearrangement joins TRBV6-1 to TRBJ1-1; possible D gene TRBD1, 6 bases. The clonotype comes from a middle-aged man in good health and CMV-seronegative. The CDR3 coding sequence is TGTGCCAGCAGTGTCCTACAGGGTAACACTGAAGCTTTCTTT. This sequence encodes CASSVLQGNTEAFF.